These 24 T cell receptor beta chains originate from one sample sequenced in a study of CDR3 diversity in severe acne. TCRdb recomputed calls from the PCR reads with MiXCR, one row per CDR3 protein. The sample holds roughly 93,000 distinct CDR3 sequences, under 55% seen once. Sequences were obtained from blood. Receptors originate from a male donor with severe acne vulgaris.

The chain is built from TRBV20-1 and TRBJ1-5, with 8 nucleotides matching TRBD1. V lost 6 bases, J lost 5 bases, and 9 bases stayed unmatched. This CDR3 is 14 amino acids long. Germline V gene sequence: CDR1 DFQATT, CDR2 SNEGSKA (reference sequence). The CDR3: CSARQGAPDQPQHF. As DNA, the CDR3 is TGCAGTGCGCGGCAGGGGGCCCCCGATCAGCCCCAGCATTTT.

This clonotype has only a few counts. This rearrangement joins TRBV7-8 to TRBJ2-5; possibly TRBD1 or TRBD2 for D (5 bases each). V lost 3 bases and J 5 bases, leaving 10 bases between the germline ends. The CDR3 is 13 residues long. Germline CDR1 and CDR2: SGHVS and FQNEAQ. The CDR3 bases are TGTGCCAGCAGCTTGGGGGTGAGGGAGACCCAGTACTTC. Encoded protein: CASSLGVRETQYF.

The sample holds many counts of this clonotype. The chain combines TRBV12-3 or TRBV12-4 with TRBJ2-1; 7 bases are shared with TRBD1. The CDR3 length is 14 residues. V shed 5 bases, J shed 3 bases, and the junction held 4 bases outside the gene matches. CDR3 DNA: TGTGCCAGCAGTCCCGGGACAGTCTACAATGAGCAGTTCTTC. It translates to CASSPGTVYNEQFF.

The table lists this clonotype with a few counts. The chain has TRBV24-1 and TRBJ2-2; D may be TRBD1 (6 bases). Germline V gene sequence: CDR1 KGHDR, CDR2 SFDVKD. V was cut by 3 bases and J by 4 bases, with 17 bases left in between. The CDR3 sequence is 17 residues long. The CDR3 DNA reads TGTGCCACCAGTGATCGGCTAAGTGACAGGCCCACCGGGGAGCTGTTTTTT. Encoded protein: CATSDRLSDRPTGELFF.

Here the CDR3 reads CASIWGPNTEAFF. The CDR3 DNA sequence: TGTGCCAGTATCTGGGGTCCGAACACTGAAGCTTTCTTT. The rearrangement uses TRBV19 and TRBJ1-1; D is undetermined. V lost 7 bases to trimming and J lost 1 base, with 10 bases between them. Germline CDR1 LNHDA, CDR2 SQIVND (reference sequence). The CDR3 is 13 amino acids.

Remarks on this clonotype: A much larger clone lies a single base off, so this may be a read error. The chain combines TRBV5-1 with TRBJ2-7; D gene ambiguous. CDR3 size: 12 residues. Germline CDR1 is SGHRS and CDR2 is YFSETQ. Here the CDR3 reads CVSSFVGNYLYF. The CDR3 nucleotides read TGCGTCAGCAGCTTTGTCGGAAACTACCTGTACTTC.

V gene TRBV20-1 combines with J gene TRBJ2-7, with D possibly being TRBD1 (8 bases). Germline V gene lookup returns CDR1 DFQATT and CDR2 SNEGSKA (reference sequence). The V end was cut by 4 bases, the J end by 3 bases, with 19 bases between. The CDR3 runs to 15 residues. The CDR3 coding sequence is TGCAGTGCTACGGGGGAGAACAGGGGGGGCTACGAGCAGTACTTC. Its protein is CSATGENRGGYEQYF.

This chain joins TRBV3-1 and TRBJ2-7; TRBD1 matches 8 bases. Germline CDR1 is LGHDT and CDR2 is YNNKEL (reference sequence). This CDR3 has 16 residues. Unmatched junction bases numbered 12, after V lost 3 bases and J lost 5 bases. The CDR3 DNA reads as TGTGCCAGCAGCCATGATTCGGACAGGGCACTCGACGAGCAGTACTTC. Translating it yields CASSHDSDRALDEQYF.

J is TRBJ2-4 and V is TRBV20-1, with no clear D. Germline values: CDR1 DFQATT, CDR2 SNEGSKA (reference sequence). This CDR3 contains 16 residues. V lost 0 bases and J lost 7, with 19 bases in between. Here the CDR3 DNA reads TGCAGTGCTAGAGAGCCGAACACCGGGTTTGTCAACATTCAGTACTTC. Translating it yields CSAREPNTGFVNIQYF.

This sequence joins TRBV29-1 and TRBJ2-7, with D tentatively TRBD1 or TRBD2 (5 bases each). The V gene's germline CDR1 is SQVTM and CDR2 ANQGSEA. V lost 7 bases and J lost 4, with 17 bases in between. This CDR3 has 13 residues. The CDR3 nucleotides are TGCAGCGCATCCGGGACGGAGGATTACGAGCAGTACTTC. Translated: CSASGTEDYEQYF.

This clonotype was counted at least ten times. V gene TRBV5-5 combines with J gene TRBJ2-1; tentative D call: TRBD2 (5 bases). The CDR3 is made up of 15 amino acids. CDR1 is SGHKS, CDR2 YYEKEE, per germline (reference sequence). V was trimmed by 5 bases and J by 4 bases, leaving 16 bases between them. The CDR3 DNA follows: TGTGCCAGCAGTTACTCGCGGCGCGGGTACAATGAGCAGTTCTTC. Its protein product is CASSYSRRGYNEQFF. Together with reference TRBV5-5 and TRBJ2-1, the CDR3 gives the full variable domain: DAGVTQSPTHLIKTRGQQVTLRCSPISGHKSVSWYQQVLGQGPQFIFQYYEKEERGRGNFPDRFSARQFPNYSSELNVNALLLGDSALYLCASSYSRRGYNEQFFGPGTRLTVL.

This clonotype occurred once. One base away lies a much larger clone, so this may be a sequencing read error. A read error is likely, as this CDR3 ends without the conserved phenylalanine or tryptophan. The CDR3 sequence is CAIRARGGMDVTEAFL. The CDR3 DNA is TGTGCCATCAGAGCCCGTGGCGGCATGGATGTAACTGAAGCTTTCCTT. The chain couples TRBV10-3 to TRBJ1-1, with D unclear. V was clipped by 6 bases and J by 5 bases, with 22 bases between them. Germline CDR1 reads ENHRY; CDR2 reads SYGVKD. CDR3 length equals 16 residues.

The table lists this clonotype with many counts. CDR3 loop: CASSLIGTNTGELFF. CDR3 nucleotides: TGTGCCAGCAGTTTAATCGGGACGAACACCGGGGAGCTGTTTTTT. The V call is TRBV28, the J call TRBJ2-2; possible D gene TRBD2, 5 bases. CDR1 and CDR2 (germline): MDHEN, SYDVKM. This CDR3 is 15 amino acids long. V lost 2 bases to trimming and J lost 0 bases, with 7 bases between them.

The CDR3 nucleotides are TGTGCCACCAGCAGAGGTGGGGTCGGGCTATTAGAGACCCAGTACTTC. Amino acids: CATSRGGVGLLETQYF. The rearrangement joins TRBV15 to TRBJ2-5; the D is unclear. The V end was cut by 1 base, the J end by 4 bases, with 16 bases between. The V gene's germline CDR1 is LNHNV and CDR2 YYDKDF (reference sequence). This CDR3 comprises 16 residues.

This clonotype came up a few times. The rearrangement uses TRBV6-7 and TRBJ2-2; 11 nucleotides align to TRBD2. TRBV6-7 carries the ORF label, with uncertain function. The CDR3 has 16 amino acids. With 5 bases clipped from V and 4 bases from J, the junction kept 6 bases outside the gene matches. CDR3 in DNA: TGTGCCAGCAGTCCCACGACTAGCGGGACCACCGGGGAGCTGTTTTTT. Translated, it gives CASSPTTSGTTGELFF.

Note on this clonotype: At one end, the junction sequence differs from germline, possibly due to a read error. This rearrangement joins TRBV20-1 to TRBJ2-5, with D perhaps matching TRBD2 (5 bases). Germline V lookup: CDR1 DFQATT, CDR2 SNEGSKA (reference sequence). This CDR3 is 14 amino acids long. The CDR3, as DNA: TGCAATGCTAGAGAGGAAGCGGCGGGAGAGACCCAGTACTTC. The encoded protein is CNAREEAAGETQYF.

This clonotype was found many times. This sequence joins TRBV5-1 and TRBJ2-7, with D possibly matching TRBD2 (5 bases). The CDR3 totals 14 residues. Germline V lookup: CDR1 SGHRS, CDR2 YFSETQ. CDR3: CASSLVVKPLPEVV. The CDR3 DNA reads TGCGCCAGCAGCTTGGTAGTTAAACCACTCCCGGAGGTAGTC.

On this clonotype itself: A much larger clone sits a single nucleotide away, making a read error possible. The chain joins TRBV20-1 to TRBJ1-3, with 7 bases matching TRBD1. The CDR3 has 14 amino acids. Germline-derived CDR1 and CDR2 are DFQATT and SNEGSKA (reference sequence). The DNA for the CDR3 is TGCAGTGCTGGAGATCCTAACAGGGGTGACACCATATATTTT. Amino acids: CSAGDPNRGDTIYF.

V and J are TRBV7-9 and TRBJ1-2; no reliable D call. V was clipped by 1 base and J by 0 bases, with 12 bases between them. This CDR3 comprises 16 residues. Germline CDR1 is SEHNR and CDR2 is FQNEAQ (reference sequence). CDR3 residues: CASSLGVSGANYGYTF. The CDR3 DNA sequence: TGTGCCAGCAGCTTAGGCGTCTCAGGAGCTAACTATGGCTACACCTTC. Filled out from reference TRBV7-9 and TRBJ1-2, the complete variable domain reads DTGVSQNPRHKITKRGQNVTFRCDPISEHNRLYWYRQTLGQGPEFLTYFQNEAQLEKSRLLSDRFSAERPKGSFSTLEIQRTEQGDSAMYLCASSLGVSGANYGYTFGSGTRLTVV.

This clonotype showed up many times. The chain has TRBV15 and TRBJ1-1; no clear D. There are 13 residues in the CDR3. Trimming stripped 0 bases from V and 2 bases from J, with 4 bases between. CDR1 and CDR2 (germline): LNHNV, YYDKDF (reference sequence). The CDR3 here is CATSREVNTEAFF. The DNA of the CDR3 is TGTGCCACCAGCAGAGAGGTAAACACTGAAGCTTTCTTT.

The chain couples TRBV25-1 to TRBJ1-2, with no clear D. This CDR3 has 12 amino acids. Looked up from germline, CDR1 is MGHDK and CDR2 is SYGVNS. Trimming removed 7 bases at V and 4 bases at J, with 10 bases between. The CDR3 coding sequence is TGTGCCAGCATCGATTGGGGCTATGGCTACACCTTC. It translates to CASIDWGYGYTF.

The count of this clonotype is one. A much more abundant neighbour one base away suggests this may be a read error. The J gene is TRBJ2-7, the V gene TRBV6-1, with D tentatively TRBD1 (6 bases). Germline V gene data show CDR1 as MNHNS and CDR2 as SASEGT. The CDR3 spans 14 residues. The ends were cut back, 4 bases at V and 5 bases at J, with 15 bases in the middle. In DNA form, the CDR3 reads TGTGCCAGCAGTGTTGGCCTAGACAGGAACGAGCAGTACTTC. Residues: CASSVGLDRNEQYF.

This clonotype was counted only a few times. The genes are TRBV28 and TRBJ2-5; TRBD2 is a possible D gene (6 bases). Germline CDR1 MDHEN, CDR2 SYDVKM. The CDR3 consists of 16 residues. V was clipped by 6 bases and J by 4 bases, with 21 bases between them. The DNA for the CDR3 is TGTGCCAGCAGACCTTCCCGAGAATGGCGGGGAGAGACCCAGTACTTC. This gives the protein CASRPSREWRGETQYF.

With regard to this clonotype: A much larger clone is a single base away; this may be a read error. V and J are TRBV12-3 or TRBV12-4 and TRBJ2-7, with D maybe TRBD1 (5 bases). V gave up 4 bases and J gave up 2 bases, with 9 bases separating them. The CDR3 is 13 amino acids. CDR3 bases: TGTGCCAGCAGTTCAAAGGGGACCTACGAGCAGTACTTC. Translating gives CASSSKGTYEQYF.